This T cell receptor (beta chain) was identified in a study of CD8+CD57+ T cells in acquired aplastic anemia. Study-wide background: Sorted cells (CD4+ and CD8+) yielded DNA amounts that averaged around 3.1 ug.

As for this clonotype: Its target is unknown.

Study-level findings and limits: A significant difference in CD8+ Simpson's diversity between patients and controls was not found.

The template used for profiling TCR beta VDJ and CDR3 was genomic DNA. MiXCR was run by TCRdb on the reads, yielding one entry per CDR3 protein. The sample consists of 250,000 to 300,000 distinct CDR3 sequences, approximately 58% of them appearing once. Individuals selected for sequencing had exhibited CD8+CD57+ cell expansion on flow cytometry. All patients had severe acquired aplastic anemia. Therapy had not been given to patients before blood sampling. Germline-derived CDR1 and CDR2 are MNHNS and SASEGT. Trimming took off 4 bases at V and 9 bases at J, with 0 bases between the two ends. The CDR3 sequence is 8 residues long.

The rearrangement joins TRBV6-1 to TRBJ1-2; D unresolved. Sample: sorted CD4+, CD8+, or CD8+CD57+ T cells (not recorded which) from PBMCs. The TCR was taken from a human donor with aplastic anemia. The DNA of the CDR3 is TGTGCCAGCAGTGGCTACACCTTC. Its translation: CASSGYTF.